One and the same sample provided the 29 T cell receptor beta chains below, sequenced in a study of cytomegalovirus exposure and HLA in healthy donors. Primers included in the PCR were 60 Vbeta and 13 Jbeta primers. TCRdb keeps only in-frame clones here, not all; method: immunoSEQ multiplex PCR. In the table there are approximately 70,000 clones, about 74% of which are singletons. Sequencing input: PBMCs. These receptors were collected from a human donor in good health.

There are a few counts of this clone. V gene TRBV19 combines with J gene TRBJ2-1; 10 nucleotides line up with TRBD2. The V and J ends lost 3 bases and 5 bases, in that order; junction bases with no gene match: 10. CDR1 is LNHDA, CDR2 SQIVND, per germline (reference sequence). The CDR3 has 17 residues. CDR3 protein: CASSMGPRSGRDNEQFF. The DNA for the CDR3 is TGTGCCAGTAGTATGGGACCCCGAAGCGGGAGGGACAATGAGCAGTTCTTC.

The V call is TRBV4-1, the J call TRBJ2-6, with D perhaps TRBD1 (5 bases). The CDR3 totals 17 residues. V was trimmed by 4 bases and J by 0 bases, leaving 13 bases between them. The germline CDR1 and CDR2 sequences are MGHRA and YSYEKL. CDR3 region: CASSPRGTGSGANVLTF. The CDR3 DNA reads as TGCGCCAGCAGCCCTAGGGGTACAGGCTCTGGGGCCAACGTCCTGACTTTC.

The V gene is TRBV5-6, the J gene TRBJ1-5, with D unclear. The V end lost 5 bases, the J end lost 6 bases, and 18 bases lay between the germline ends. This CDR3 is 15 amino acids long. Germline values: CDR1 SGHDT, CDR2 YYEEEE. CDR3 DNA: TGTGCCAGCAGTCCCTCCCCGGGTATCGGTCAGCCCCAGCATTTT. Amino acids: CASSPSPGIGQPQHF.

The CDR3 loop is CASSSSGVTEAFF. In DNA form, the CDR3 reads TGTGCCAGCAGCTCCTCAGGGGTCACTGAAGCTTTCTTT. The V call is TRBV11-2, the J call TRBJ1-1, with D perhaps matching TRBD1 (6 bases). Germline V lookup: CDR1 SGHAT, CDR2 FQNNGV. The CDR3 totals 13 residues. V was clipped by 4 bases and J by 4 bases, with 10 bases between them.

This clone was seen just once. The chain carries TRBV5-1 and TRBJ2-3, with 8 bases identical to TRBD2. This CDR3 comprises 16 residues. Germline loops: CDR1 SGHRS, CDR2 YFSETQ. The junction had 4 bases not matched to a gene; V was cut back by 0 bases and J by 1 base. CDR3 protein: CASSLAALAGTDTQYF. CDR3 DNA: TGCGCCAGCAGCTTGGCCGCACTAGCGGGCACAGATACGCAGTATTTT.

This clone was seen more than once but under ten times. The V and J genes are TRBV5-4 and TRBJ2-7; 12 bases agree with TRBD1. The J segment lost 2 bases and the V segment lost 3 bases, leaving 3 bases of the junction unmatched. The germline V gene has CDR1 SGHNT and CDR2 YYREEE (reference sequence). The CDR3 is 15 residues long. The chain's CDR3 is CASSYRDRGPYEQYF. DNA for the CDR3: TGTGCCAGCAGCTACCGGGACAGGGGGCCCTACGAGCAGTACTTC.

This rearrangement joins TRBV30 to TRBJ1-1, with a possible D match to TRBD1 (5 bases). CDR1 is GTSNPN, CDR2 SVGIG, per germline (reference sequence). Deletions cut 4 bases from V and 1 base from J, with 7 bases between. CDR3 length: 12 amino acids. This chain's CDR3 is CAWTRENTEAFF. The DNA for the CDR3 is TGTGCCTGGACCAGGGAGAACACTGAAGCTTTCTTT. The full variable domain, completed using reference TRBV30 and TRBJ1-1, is SQTIHQWPATLVQPVGSPLSLECTVEGTSNPNLYWYRQAAGRGLQLLFYSVGIGQISSEVPQNLSASRPQDRQFILSSKKLLLSDSGFYLCAWTRENTEAFFGQGTRLTVV.

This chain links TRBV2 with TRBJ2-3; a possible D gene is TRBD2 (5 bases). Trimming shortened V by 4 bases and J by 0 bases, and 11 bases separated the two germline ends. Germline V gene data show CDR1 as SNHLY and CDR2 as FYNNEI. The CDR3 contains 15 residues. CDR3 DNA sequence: TGTGCCAGCAGTGCAGAGGGATATAGCACAGATACGCAGTATTTT. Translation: CASSAEGYSTDTQYF.

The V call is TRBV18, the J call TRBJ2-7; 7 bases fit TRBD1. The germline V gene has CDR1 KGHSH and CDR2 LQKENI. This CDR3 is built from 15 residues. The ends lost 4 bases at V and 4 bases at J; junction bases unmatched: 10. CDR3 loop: CASSLSRDRTYEQYF. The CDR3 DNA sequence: TGTGCCAGCTCACTCTCCCGGGACAGAACGTACGAGCAGTACTTC.

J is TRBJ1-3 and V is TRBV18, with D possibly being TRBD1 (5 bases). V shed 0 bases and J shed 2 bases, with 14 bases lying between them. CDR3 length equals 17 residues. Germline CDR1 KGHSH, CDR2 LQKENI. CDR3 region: CASSPPRGSDTGNTIYF. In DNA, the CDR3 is TGTGCCAGCTCACCACCGCGGGGGTCTGACACTGGAAACACCATATATTTT.

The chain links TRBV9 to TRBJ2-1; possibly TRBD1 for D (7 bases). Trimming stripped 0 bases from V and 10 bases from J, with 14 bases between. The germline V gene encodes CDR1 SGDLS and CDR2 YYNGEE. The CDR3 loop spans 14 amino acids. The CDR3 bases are TGTGCCAGCAGCGTAGAAGGAGGGGGCGGGGAGCAGTTCTTC. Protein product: CASSVEGGGGEQFF.

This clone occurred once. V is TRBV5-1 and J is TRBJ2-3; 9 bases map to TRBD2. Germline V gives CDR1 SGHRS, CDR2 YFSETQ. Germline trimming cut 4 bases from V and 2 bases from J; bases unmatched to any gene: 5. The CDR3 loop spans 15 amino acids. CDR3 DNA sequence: TGCGCCAGCAGCATAAGCGGGAGGTCCACAGATACGCAGTATTTT. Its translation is CASSISGRSTDTQYF.

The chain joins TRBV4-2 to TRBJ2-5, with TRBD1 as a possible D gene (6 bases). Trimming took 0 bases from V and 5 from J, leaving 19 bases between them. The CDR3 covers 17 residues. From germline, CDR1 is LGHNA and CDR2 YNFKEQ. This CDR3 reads CASSQEGIGQRPETQYF. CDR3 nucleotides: TGTGCCAGCAGCCAAGAGGGGATTGGACAGAGACCCGAGACCCAGTACTTC.

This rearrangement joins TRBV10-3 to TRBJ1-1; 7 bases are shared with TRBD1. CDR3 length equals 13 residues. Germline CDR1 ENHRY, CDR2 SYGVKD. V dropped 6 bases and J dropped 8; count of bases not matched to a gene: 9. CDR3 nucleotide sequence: TGTGCCATCAGGGGAACAGGGGCGGACGAAGCTTTCTTT. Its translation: CAIRGTGADEAFF.

This CDR3 reads CAWSKRRALQLNTEAFF. DNA for the CDR3: TGTGCCTGGAGTAAAAGGAGGGCACTCCAATTGAACACTGAAGCTTTCTTT. The V call is TRBV30, the J call TRBJ1-1, with no clear D. Per germline, CDR1 GTSNPN and CDR2 SVGIG (reference sequence). The V end lost 2 bases, the J end lost 0 bases, and 19 bases lay between the germline ends. This CDR3 comprises 17 residues.

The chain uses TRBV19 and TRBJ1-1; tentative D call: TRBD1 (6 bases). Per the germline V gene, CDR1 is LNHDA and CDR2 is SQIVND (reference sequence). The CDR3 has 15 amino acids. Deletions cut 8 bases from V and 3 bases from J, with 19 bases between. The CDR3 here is CASGSQGNLDTEAFF. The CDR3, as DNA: TGTGCCAGTGGCTCCCAGGGGAATTTGGACACTGAAGCTTTCTTT.

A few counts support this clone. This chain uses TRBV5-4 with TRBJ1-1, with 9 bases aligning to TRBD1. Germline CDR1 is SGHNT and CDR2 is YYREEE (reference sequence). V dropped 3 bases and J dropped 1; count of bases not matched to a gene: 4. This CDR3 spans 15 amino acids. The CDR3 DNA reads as TGTGCCAGCAGCTCGGGGGGACAGGGGAACACTGAAGCTTTCTTT. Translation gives CASSSGGQGNTEAFF.

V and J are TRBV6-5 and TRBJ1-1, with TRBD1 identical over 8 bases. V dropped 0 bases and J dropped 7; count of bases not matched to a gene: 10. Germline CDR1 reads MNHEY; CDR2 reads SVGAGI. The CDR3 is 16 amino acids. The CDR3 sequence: CASSYSTGQGGNEAFF. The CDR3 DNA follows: TGTGCCAGCAGTTACTCCACTGGACAGGGTGGTAATGAAGCTTTCTTT.

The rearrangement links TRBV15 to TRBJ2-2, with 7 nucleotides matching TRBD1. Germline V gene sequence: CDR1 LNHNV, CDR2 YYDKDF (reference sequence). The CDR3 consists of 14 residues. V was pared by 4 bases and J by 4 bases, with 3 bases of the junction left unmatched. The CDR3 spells CATSNRGGTGELFF. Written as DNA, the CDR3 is TGTGCCACCAGCAACAGGGGCGGCACCGGGGAGCTGTTTTTT.

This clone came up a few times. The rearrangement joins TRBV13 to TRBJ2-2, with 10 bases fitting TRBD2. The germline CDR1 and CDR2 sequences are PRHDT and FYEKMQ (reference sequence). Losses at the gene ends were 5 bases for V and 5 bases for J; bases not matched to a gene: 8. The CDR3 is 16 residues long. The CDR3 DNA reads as TGTGCCAGCAGCCAGGGGCTAGCGGGAGCAACCGGGGAGCTGTTTTTT. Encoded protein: CASSQGLAGATGELFF.

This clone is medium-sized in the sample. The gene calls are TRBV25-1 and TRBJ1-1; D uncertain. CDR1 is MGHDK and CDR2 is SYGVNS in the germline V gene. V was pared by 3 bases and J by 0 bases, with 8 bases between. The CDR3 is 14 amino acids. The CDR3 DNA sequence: TGTGCCAGCAGTGAGAACAGCATGAACACTGAAGCTTTCTTT. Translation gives CASSENSMNTEAFF.

CDR3 residues: CASRRDSSYNSPLHF. The DNA of the CDR3 is TGTGCCAGTCGACGGGACAGCTCCTATAATTCACCCCTCCACTTT. V is TRBV6-1 and J is TRBJ1-6; TRBD1 aligns across 7 bases. With 9 bases clipped from V and 0 bases from J, the junction kept 5 bases outside the gene matches. The CDR3 has 15 amino acids. CDR1 MNHNS and CDR2 SASEGT come from the germline V gene.

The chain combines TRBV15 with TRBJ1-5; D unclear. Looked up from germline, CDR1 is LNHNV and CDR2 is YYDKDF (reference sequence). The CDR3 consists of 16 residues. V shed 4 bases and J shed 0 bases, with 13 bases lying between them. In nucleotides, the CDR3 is TGTGCCACCAGCACCCGACCGGGGTATAGCAATCAGCCCCAGCATTTT. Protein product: CATSTRPGYSNQPQHF. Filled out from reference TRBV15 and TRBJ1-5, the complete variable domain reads DAMVIQNPRYQVTQFGKPVTLSCSQTLNHNVMYWYQQKSSQAPKLLFHYYDKDFNNEADTPDNFQSRRPNTSFCFLDIRSPGLGDTAMYLCATSTRPGYSNQPQHFGDGTRLSIL.

CDR3 protein: CASSIDFSYNEQFF. The CDR3 DNA is TGTGCCAGCAGCATAGACTTCTCCTACAATGAGCAGTTCTTC. This chain connects TRBV7-8 to TRBJ2-1; no definite D call. Germline values: CDR1 SGHVS, CDR2 FQNEAQ. V lost 5 bases and J lost 0, with 8 bases in between. This CDR3 region has 14 residues.

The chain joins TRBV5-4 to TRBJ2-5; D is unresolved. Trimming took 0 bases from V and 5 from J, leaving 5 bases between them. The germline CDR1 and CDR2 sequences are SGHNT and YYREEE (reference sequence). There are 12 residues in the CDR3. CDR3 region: CASSLVRETQYF. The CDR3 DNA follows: TGTGCCAGCAGCTTGGTACGGGAGACCCAGTACTTC.

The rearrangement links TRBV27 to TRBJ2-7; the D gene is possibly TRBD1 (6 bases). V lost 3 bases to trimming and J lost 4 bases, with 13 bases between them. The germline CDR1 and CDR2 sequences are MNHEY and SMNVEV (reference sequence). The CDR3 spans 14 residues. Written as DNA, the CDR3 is TGTGCCAGCAGTTTGGGGCAGGGGTATTACGAGCAGTACTTC. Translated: CASSLGQGYYEQYF.

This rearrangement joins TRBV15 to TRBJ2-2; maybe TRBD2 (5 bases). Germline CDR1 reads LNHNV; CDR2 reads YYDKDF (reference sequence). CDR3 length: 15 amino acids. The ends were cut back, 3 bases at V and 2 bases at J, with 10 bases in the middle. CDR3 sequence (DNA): TGTGCCACCAGCAGGCACAGACTAAACACCGGGGAGCTGTTTTTT. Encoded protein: CATSRHRLNTGELFF.

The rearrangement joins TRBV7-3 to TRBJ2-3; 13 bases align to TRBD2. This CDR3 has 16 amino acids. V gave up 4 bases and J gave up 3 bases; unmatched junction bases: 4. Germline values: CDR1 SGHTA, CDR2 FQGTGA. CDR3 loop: CASSWTSGSGTDTQYF. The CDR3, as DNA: TGTGCCAGCAGCTGGACTAGCGGGAGCGGGACAGATACGCAGTATTTT.

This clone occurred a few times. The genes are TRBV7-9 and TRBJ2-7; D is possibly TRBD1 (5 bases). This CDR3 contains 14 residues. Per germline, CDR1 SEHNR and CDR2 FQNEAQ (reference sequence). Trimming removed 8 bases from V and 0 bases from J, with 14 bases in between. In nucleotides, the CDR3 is TGTGCCAGCGTGGACACCTCGCCCTCCTACGAGCAGTACTTC. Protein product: CASVDTSPSYEQYF.